Described below is a single T cell receptor (beta chain) sequence and its context. Its antigen is unknown. From germline, CDR1 is SGHNT and CDR2 YYREEE (reference sequence). The CDR3 has 15 amino acids. The V end lost 2 bases, the J end lost 4 bases, and 15 bases lay between the germline ends. The data stem from a study of cytomegalovirus exposure and HLA in healthy donors. Study overall: Counted in an early data release were 75 million to 85 million unique TCRs from HLA-typed donors.

The PCR had 60 Vbeta and 13 Jbeta primers. Here immunoSEQ multiplex PCR was the method, and the copy in TCRdb shows in-frame clones only, minus some. The data hold 100,000 to 150,000 clones, with 8.5% to 10% observed a single time. General study points: Across donors, sequencing depth was assumed by presence/absence analyses to be roughly uniform.

This TCR derives from a man aged 40-49 years in good health and CMV-seronegative. This chain connects TRBV5-4 to TRBJ1-1; possibly TRBD1 for D (6 bases). Sequenced input: PBMCs. CDR3 coding DNA: TGTGCCAGCAGCTTTAGCCTGGGGGCGGGCACTGAAGCTTTCTTT. Protein: CASSFSLGAGTEAFF.